This T cell receptor (beta chain) appears in the sequencing data of a study of blood T cells in healthy people across ages. Sample-barcoded 5' priming and a J-beta primer mix drove a second PCR of 7 to 11 cycles. TCRdb recomputed calls from the 5' RACE reads with MiXCR, one row per CDR3 protein. The data show around 990,000 distinct CDR3 sequences, with less than 25% seen just once and 0.75% held by the top ten. This clonotype was detected only a few times. These data were likewise used in another study, on T cells of mothers and their children.

The receptor's source is a girl between 2 and 10 years old in good health. The sequencing sample was made of blood.

CDR3 sequence: CASSKERGPYEQYF. CDR3 DNA sequence: TGTGCCAGCAGTAAAGAAAGGGGGCCCTACGAGCAGTACTTC. V usage is TRBV6-5 and J usage is TRBJ2-7, with 7 bases lining up with TRBD1. The V gene end was trimmed by 5 bases and the J gene end by 2 bases; junction bases not matched to a gene: 6. This CDR3 has 14 residues. CDR1 MNHEY and CDR2 SVGAGI come from the germline V gene.